In its sample, the clone carrying this TCR beta chain was seen many times. This sample is drawn from a study of CD8 T cells in ankylosing spondylitis. TCRdb itself ran the 5' RACE reads through MiXCR, one entry per CDR3 protein. The sample records over 150,000 distinct CDR3 sequences, around a sixth being singletons. Germline CDR1 and CDR2: SGHTA and FQGNSA. The CDR3 is 14 amino acids. V was trimmed by 2 bases and J by 5 bases, leaving 12 bases between them. The V gene is TRBV7-2, the J gene TRBJ2-5; either TRBD1 or TRBD2 may fit D (6 bases each). Sequenced: blood, either unsorted or a sorted T cell fraction (not recorded which). This sequence was found in a male donor aged 10-30 years with ankylosing spondylitis or in good health (not recorded which). The CDR3 DNA reads as TGTGCCAGCAGCTTAAATCGAGGGGGGGAGACCCAGTACTTC. It encodes CASSLNRGGETQYF.